This T cell receptor (beta chain) was found in a study of CD8+CD57+ T cells in acquired aplastic anemia. Study in general: The sorted CD4+ and CD8+ cells yielded an average approximately 3 ug of DNA. General study findings and limits: Patients shared twenty-nine CD8+ CDR3 sequences with controls. Levels of CD8+ Simpson's diversity were not significantly distinct in patients versus controls.

On this clonotype: The antigen is not known.

All patients picked for sequencing had shown, by flow cytometry, an expansion of CD8+CD57+ cells. CDR1 is SQVTM and CDR2 is ANQGSEA in the germline V gene. The V gene end was trimmed by 6 bases and the J gene end by 3 bases; junction bases not matched to a gene: 6. The CDR3 has 13 residues. Investigators profiled TCR beta VDJ and CDR3 from genomic DNA template. TCRdb independently ran MiXCR on the reads; one entry per CDR3 protein. The table lists some 150,000 distinct CDR3 sequences, roughly 48% of them singletons. The chain has TRBV29-1 and TRBJ2-3; 7 positions agree with TRBD1. This TCR came from a human donor with aplastic anemia. The sample taken for sequencing was sorted CD4+, CD8+, or CD8+CD57+ T cells (not recorded which) from PBMCs. The CDR3: CSVDTTGTDTQYF. Here the CDR3 DNA reads TGCAGCGTCGACACGACAGGGACAGATACGCAGTATTTT.